This T cell receptor beta chain is drawn from a study of T cell responses to AZD1222 COVID-19 vaccine. Profiling relied on immunoSEQ multiplex PCR, and the TCRdb table lists in-frame clones only, not all of them. Of about 200,000 clones in the sample, around 94% were seen once. General observations from the study: Without day 14 samples, only post-peak T cell repertoires were studied. There were mostly white British donors and more females than males, and clonal diversity was possibly underestimated. Just six people given AZD1222 tested seropositive at baseline. A reported finding is that nearly half of spike-specific TCRs target unmutated variant regions.

To note about this clone: The target antigen is unknown.

This TCR was sampled from an adult who received the MenACWY meningococcal vaccine as a control. Specimen: peripheral blood, collected 28 days after the second dose of the MenACWY control vaccine.

The CDR3, as DNA: TGTGCCAGTAAAGACGGACGGTCGAACACCGGGGAGCTGTTTTTT. Translation gives CASKDGRSNTGELFF. The chain recombines TRBV19 with TRBJ2-2, with no clear D. The V end lost 7 bases, the J end lost 0 bases, and 12 bases lay between the germline ends. CDR1 and CDR2 (germline): LNHDA, SQIVND (reference sequence). The CDR3 loop spans 15 amino acids.